Given below is one T cell receptor beta chain in context. The germline V and J ends were trimmed by 3 bases and 2 bases, with 21 bases remaining between them. This CDR3 is built from 18 residues. Germline CDR1 reads SGHRS; CDR2 reads YFSETQ. The sample comes from a study of shared T cell receptors in the human thymus. Sequenced by immunoSEQ multiplex PCR; TCRdb stores in-frame clones only, minus some. Of roughly 710,000 clones in the sample, roughly 88% were seen once. The same sample was also used in a study of human thymus T cells. That work adds: Thymic resections from corrective heart surgery supplied the tissue. Thymic repertoires overlap heavily among unrelated individuals, related research has reported.

The source is a girl under three years old with a congenital heart defect. The sequencing sample was made of thymocytes. The chain recombines TRBV5-1 with TRBJ2-1; the D gene is possibly TRBD1 (5 bases). The CDR3 sequence: CASSSKGPSLGAYNEQFF. DNA for the CDR3: TGCGCCAGCAGCTCTAAAGGGCCGAGCCTAGGGGCCTACAATGAGCAGTTCTTC.